This record looks at one T cell receptor beta chain sequence and its context. The clone's antigen remains unknown. No base quality values were provided; no much bigger clone lies one nucleotide off. The sample belongs to a study of T-cell reconstitution after alpha-beta-depleted transplantation in children (dated by TCRdb to about 2016). For the study in its entirety: Using TCR repertoire profiling, the study quantitatively followed how T-cell immune reconstitution unfolded in children after TCRalphabeta/CD19-depleted allogeneic hematopoietic cell transplantation.

The library was built by means of PCR. The reads were generated on an Illumina HiSeq 2500. TCR library preparation used molecular barcoding, with unique molecular identifiers applied to normalize quantification of the TCRbeta repertoire. The public reads were reanalyzed by TCRdb: fastp trimming at Q25, MiXCR alignment, in-frame beta chains only. Duplicate CDR3 protein sequences are folded into a single record with the most common DNA and genes. In all, the sample holds around 380,000 distinct CDR3 sequences, and about a tenth of those were seen once. 4.5% to 6.5% of the sample belongs to the ten largest clones. CDR1 and CDR2 were assigned from the germline V gene as SGHDN and FVKESK. The CDR3 contains 18 residues, cysteine and phenylalanine counted. The DNA shown is the 54-base CDR3, in frame from base 1. V gives up 3 bases and J gives up 11 bases, and the segment between their germline ends measures 32 bases.

The specimen was PBMCs from the stem cell graft donor, collected from the stem cell graft. This receptor was obtained from a human donor who donated a stem cell graft to a child with acute myeloid leukemia. Recombination connected TRBV14 to TRBJ2-7, with the D gene tentatively TRBD1 or TRBD2, based on 5 matching bases in each. The CDR3 sequence is CASSQDDISGTARLREYF. Here is the DNA: TGTGCCAGCAGCCAGGATGATATTTCCGGGACGGCGAGACTAAGGGAGTACTTC.